The entry below gives a single TCR beta chain sequence along with its context. The entry originates in a study of blood T cell repertoires in COVID-19. Profiled with immunoSEQ multiplex PCR; TCRdb holds only in-frame clones, not every one. The top ten clones hold roughly 3% of a sample with tens of thousands of clones, 88% of them seen once. This clonotype originated in a man in his fifties with active COVID-19. The specimen sequenced was peripheral blood.

CDR3 sequence reads: CASSQRREYTDTQYF. For the CDR3, the DNA is TGTGCCAGCAGCCAAAGGCGGGAGTACACAGATACGCAGTATTTT. V is TRBV13 and J is TRBJ2-3; 7 bases map to TRBD2. V dropped 5 bases and J dropped 2; count of bases not matched to a gene: 7. Per germline, CDR1 PRHDT and CDR2 FYEKMQ (reference sequence). This CDR3 is 15 amino acids long. Complete variable domain (other parts from reference TRBV13 and TRBJ2-3): AAGVIQSPRHLIKEKRETATLKCYPIPRHDTVYWYQQGPGQDPQFLISFYEKMQSDKGSIPDRFSAQQFSDYHSELNMSSLELGDSALYFCASSQRREYTDTQYFGPGTRLTVL.